The entry that follows covers one T cell receptor (beta chain) sequence. Germline V CDR1 and CDR2: SGDLS, YYNGEE. The CDR3 is 17 amino acids. This entry comes from a study of T cells expressing NK-cell markers. TCRdb re-called the 5' RACE reads; one entry per CDR3 protein, DNA not given. This table holds some 140,000 distinct CDR3 sequences. The rearrangement uses TRBV9 and TRBJ2-2; TCRdb's D gene call, TRBD2, goes unchecked for lack of DNA. The receptor was isolated from a woman aged 45-60 years in good health. The source material was blood T cells: a sorted CD56 or NKG2C T cell subset, CD4+ or CD8+ T cells, or bulk PBMC T cells (not recorded which). This CDR3 reads CASSVASGRALTGELFF.